The source of this T cell receptor beta chain is a study of OX40 agonist ivuxolimab in advanced cancers. Study summary: Earlier treatment with anti-PD-1, anti-PD-L1 or anti-CTLA-4 was permitted, and approximately 38% had received some. Study conclusions and caveats: Averaged across samples, CD8+ T cells carried more expanded clones than CD4+ did.

A remark on this clone: Its antigen is not known.

This table comes from immunoSEQ multiplex PCR, and its TCRdb copy is limited to in-frame clones, with some not included. Found here are around 58,000 clones, around nine tenths of them singletons; the top ten hold just over 1.4%. Trimming took 4 bases from V and 0 from J; bases not matched to a gene: 8. The V gene's germline CDR1 is SEHNR and CDR2 FQNEAQ (reference sequence). The length of the CDR3 is 18 residues. This TCR came from an adult with an advanced solid tumor such as melanoma, head and neck, liver or kidney cancer. The V and J genes are TRBV7-9 and TRBJ2-6; 8 bases match TRBD2. The material sequenced was CD4+ or CD8+ T cells sorted from blood, taken in a trial of the OX40 agonist ivuxolimab. CDR3 in DNA: TGTGCCAGCAGCTCACCTAGCGGGCAGAGCTCTGGGGCCAACGTCCTGACTTTC. This sequence encodes CASSSPSGQSSGANVLTF.